The sample holds a few counts of the clone carrying this T cell receptor (beta chain). As yet, its antigen is unknown. TCRdb analysed the PCR reads with MiXCR anew, one entry per CDR3 protein. The sample contains about half a million distinct CDR3 sequences, roughly 25% of which appear only once. The data belong to a study of molecular identifiers for immune sequencing clone quantification. Overall study results and limits: Clones with over 20 RNA copies captured over 98% of effector molecules but under 1% of naive ones.

Source material for naive CD8 libraries was roughly 20,000 to 1,000,000 sorted cells, with 10%, 30% or 50% RNA. The authors gated naive CD8 T cells as CD8+CD4-CCR7+CD45RA+ for sorting. The source is a human donor in good health. Some libraries in this study had Jurkat cell RNA spiked in. Sequencing was done on a sample of naive CD8+ T cells from blood, with Jurkat cell RNA spiked in. Noted subset: FACS-sorted CD8+CD4-CCR7+CD45RA+ naive T cells.

CDR3 nucleotides: TGTGCCAGCAGCCAAGGACAGGGCCCAACCTACGAGCAGTACTTC. Translated, it gives CASSQGQGPTYEQYF. The chain recombines TRBV11-2 with TRBJ2-7; 8 bases align to TRBD1. The V and J ends lost 5 bases and 2 bases, in that order; junction bases with no gene match: 8. The CDR3 runs 15 residues. From germline, CDR1 is SGHAT and CDR2 FQNNGV. Together with reference TRBV11-2 and TRBJ2-7, the CDR3 gives the full variable domain: EAGVAQSPRYKIIEKRQSVAFWCNPISGHATLYWYQQILGQGPKLLIQFQNNGVVDDSQLPKDRFSAERLKGVDSTLKIQPAKLEDSAVYLCASSQGQGPTYEQYFGPGTRLTVT.